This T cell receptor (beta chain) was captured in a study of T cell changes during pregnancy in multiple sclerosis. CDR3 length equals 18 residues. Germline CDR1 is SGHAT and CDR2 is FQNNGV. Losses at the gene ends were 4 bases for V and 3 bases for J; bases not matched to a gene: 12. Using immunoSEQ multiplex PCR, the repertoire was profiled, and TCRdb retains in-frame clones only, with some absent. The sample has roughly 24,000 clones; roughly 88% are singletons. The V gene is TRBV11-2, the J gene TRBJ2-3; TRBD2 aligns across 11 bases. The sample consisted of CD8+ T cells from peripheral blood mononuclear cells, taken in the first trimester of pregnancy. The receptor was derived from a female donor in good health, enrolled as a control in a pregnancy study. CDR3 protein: CASSSTSGGLGGTDTQYF. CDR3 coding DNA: TGTGCCAGCAGCTCTACTAGCGGGGGCCTCGGAGGAACAGATACGCAGTATTTT.